These 9 T cell receptor beta chains came from one sample sequenced in a study of CD8+CD57+ T cells in acquired aplastic anemia. Genomic DNA constituted the template upon which TCR beta VDJ and CDR3 profiling was performed. A single record per CDR3 protein comes from TCRdb applying MiXCR to the reads. The repertoire includes roughly 300,000 distinct CDR3 sequences, 55% to 60% of them detected once, and around 7.6% sits in the top ten. Sequencing was carried out using sorted CD4+, CD8+, or CD8+CD57+ T cells (not recorded which) from PBMCs. These receptors originate from a human donor with severe aplastic anemia or a healthy control (not recorded which).

This clonotype was detected ten times or more. J is TRBJ1-5 and V is TRBV20-1, with TRBD1 as a possible D gene (6 bases). The CDR3 totals 15 residues. Germline V gene data show CDR1 as DFQATT and CDR2 as SNEGSKA (reference sequence). Trimming took 3 bases from V and 0 from J, leaving 12 bases between them. This CDR3 is CSASTGKNSNQPQHF. The CDR3 DNA sequence: TGCAGTGCTAGTACAGGGAAGAATAGCAATCAGCCCCAGCATTTT.

The rearrangement links TRBV10-1 to TRBJ1-5, with TRBD1 identical over 8 bases. The CDR3 extends over 15 amino acids. CDR1 is WNHNN, CDR2 SYGVQD, per germline (reference sequence). V was pared by 11 bases and J by 2 bases, with 11 bases of the junction left unmatched. Here the CDR3 reads CAGVSRGLGNQPQHF. The CDR3 nucleotides are TGCGCCGGCGTGTCCAGGGGGCTTGGCAATCAGCCCCAGCATTTT.

The rearrangement joins TRBV7-9 to TRBJ1-2; D call uncertain. With 1 base removed from V and 8 bases from J, the gap between germline ends came to 11 bases. The germline CDR1 and CDR2 sequences are SEHNR and FQNEAQ (reference sequence). This CDR3 has 13 residues. The CDR3 sequence is CASSLVVEKGYTF. The DNA for the CDR3 is TGTGCCAGCAGCTTAGTGGTGGAGAAAGGCTACACCTTC.

CDR3 sequence: CSAAPGAGEQYF. As DNA, the CDR3 is TGCAGTGCTGCTCCAGGGGCCGGGGAGCAGTACTTC. The chain links TRBV20-1 to TRBJ2-7, with a possible D match to TRBD1 (6 bases). Germline assignment: CDR1 DFQATT and CDR2 SNEGSKA (reference sequence). V was clipped by 5 bases and J by 7 bases, with 15 bases between them. CDR3 length: 12 residues.

The CDR3 region is CASSRGGTSGGLDTQYF. The CDR3 DNA sequence: TGTGCCAGCAGCCGAGGAGGGACTAGCGGGGGGTTGGATACGCAGTATTTT. This sequence joins TRBV4-2 and TRBJ2-3; the match to TRBD2 covers 15 bases. CDR1 is LGHNA and CDR2 is YNFKEQ in the germline V gene. This CDR3 is built from 17 residues. Trimming cost V 4 bases and J 6 bases; bases outside gene matches: 8.

A remark on this clonotype: This could be a read error, since a much larger clone is one nucleotide away. In this CDR3 the conserved last residue, phenylalanine or tryptophan, is missing, so a read error is likely. Because the CDR3's place on the DNA is in doubt, the DNA is left out and the CDR3 is given as listed by TCRdb. This chain links TRBV3-2 with TRBJ2-5; the table's D call TRBD1 went unverified against the DNA. TRBV3-2 constitutes a pseudogene. The CDR3 is made up of 16 amino acids, end residues included. CDR3: CASSQDRRGSQETQYL.

Concerning this clonotype itself: Because the CDR3 is missing its conserved closing phenylalanine or tryptophan, this is likely a read error. Because the CDR3's place on the DNA is in doubt, the DNA is left out and the CDR3 is given as listed by TCRdb. This chain uses TRBV7-2 with TRBJ1-6. The CDR3 region is 8 residues in length, termini included. Germline CDR1 and CDR2: SGHTA and FQGNSA. CDR3 sequence reads: CASSLPPN.

V is TRBV20-1 and J is TRBJ2-1; D possibly matches TRBD1 or TRBD2 (5 bases each). Deletions cut 3 bases from V and 3 bases from J, with 12 bases between. CDR3 length equals 14 residues. Germline CDR1 DFQATT, CDR2 SNEGSKA (reference sequence). In DNA form, the CDR3 reads TGCAGTGCTAGTGGCAGGGACGTCTACAATGAGCAGTTCTTC. Amino acids: CSASGRDVYNEQFF.

This clonotype has at least ten counts. The chain is built from TRBV7-2 and TRBJ1-2; tentative D call: TRBD1 (5 bases). Germline V gene lookup returns CDR1 SGHTA and CDR2 FQGNSA. The CDR3 extends over 15 amino acids. The germline V and J ends were trimmed by 7 bases and 7 bases, with 22 bases remaining between them. The CDR3 bases are TGTGCCAGCACCCCAAGCACAGGAAGAGGCTTTGGCTACACCTTC. Its translation: CASTPSTGRGFGYTF.